The 24 T cell receptor beta chains in this list originate from one sample, sequenced in a study of T cells in Graves' hyperthyroidism and ophthalmopathy. From RNA transcripts, TCR beta CDR3 regions were amplified. During a first-round RT-PCR of the TCR CDR3, the HTBI primer set was used. Each CDR3 protein gets one entry after TCRdb re-called the multiplex PCR reads with MiXCR. The data contain 750,000 to 900,000 distinct CDR3 sequences, around 38% of them singletons. The sequencing sample was made of blood. These receptors were obtained from a young man with Graves' hyperthyroidism.

V usage is TRBV5-1 and J usage is TRBJ2-2; D remains ambiguous. The CDR3 is 15 amino acids. The germline V and J ends were trimmed by 7 bases and 0 bases, with 13 bases remaining between them. Looked up from germline, CDR1 is SGHRS and CDR2 is YFSETQ. The CDR3 spells CASGALSTNTGELFF. The CDR3 nucleotides are TGCGCCAGCGGAGCCCTCAGTACGAACACCGGGGAGCTGTTTTTT.

About this clonotype: A single base separates this from a much larger clone, so it may be a read error. J is TRBJ1-4 and V is TRBV20-1; TRBD1 aligns across 7 bases. J was trimmed by 14 bases and V by 3 bases; bases with no gene match: 9. Germline lookup yields CDR1 DFQATT and CDR2 SNEGSKA (reference sequence). This CDR3 has 12 amino acids. CDR3 in DNA: TGCAGTGCTAGCTTAACTTTCAGGGGGCTGTTTTTT. Translation: CSASLTFRGLFF.

The V and J genes are TRBV10-3 and TRBJ1-1; D is possibly TRBD1 (6 bases). Per germline, CDR1 ENHRY and CDR2 SYGVKD. The CDR3 is 14 amino acids. V was pared by 3 bases and J by 1 base, with 9 bases between. Here the CDR3 DNA reads TGTGCCATCAGTGATCAGACAGGGAACACTGAAGCTTTCTTT. Translating gives CAISDQTGNTEAFF.

The genes are TRBV7-9 and TRBJ2-5, with a weak D call TRBD2 (6 bases). The V end lost 3 bases, the J end lost 2 bases, and 16 bases lay between the germline ends. The germline V gene encodes CDR1 SEHNR and CDR2 FQNEAQ (reference sequence). The CDR3 length is 16 residues. CDR3 DNA sequence: TGTGCCAGCAGCTTGGGGGGACGGGCAGCTCAAGAGACCCAGTACTTC. Translation gives CASSLGGRAAQETQYF.

This clonotype was recorded many times. V usage is TRBV29-1 and J usage is TRBJ2-5, with D hard to call. The V and J ends lost 3 bases and 5 bases respectively, with 1 base between them. Per germline, CDR1 SQVTM and CDR2 ANQGSEA. The CDR3 is 9 amino acids. CDR3 sequence: CSVDETQYF. As DNA, the CDR3 is TGCAGCGTTGATGAGACCCAGTACTTC.

Of note for this clonotype: One end of the junction varies from germline; a read error may be responsible. The chain recombines TRBV9 with TRBJ2-7; no reliable D call. Germline V lookup: CDR1 SGDLS, CDR2 YYNGEE. The CDR3 length is 12 residues. The CDR3 reads CASTNLNYGQYF. For the CDR3, the DNA is TGTGCCAGCACGAACCTGAACTACGGGCAGTACTTC.

Worth noting for this clonotype: Since a much larger clone is just one base distant, this may be a read error. This rearrangement joins TRBV7-8 to TRBJ1-2, with D possibly being TRBD1 (5 bases). V dropped 3 bases and J dropped 1 base, with 15 bases sitting between them. The CDR3 is 16 amino acids. The germline V gene has CDR1 SGHVS and CDR2 FQNEAQ. The CDR3: CASSLVQASHNYGYTF. The CDR3 bases are TGTGCCAGCAGCTTGGTACAGGCAAGCCATAACTATGGCTACACCTTC.

Remarks on this clonotype: A read error may account for a junction end that differs from germline. The chain employs TRBV5-5 and TRBJ2-5; a weak D match, TRBD2 (5 bases). The CDR3 consists of 14 residues. Germline CDR1 and CDR2: SGHKS and YYEKEE (reference sequence). CDR3 sequence (DNA): TGTGCCAGCAGTGTAAGCCATAAGGGAGAGGCCCAGTACTTC. Translation gives CASSVSHKGEAQYF.

This clonotype was detected ten times or more. The chain has TRBV29-1 and TRBJ2-2; D may be TRBD1 or TRBD2 (5 bases each). CDR3 length equals 12 residues. Trimming stripped 3 bases from V and 6 bases from J, with 8 bases between. The germline gives CDR1 SQVTM, CDR2 ANQGSEA. This CDR3 reads CSVDRDAGELFF. CDR3 DNA: TGCAGCGTTGACAGGGACGCCGGGGAGCTGTTTTTT.

This clonotype was seen only a few times. The gene calls are TRBV13 and TRBJ1-2; weak D call: TRBD1 (5 bases). Between the trimmed V and J ends, which lost 4 bases and 3 bases, there was a span of 15 bases. This CDR3 has 15 amino acids. The germline V gene encodes CDR1 PRHDT and CDR2 FYEKMQ (reference sequence). CDR3 region: CASSSAEGGDYGYTF. The CDR3 region has the DNA TGTGCCAGCAGCTCGGCTGAGGGAGGGGACTATGGCTACACCTTC.

This clonotype was recorded a few times. The CDR3: CASSLVTDSNQPQHF. CDR3 bases: TGTGCCAGCAGTTTGGTGACAGATAGCAATCAGCCCCAGCATTTT. This chain joins TRBV7-9 and TRBJ1-5; D possibly corresponds to TRBD1 (5 bases). Germline lookup yields CDR1 SEHNR and CDR2 FQNEAQ (reference sequence). The CDR3 has 15 amino acids. V was cut by 6 bases and J by 0 bases, with 12 bases left in between.

The chain couples TRBV19 to TRBJ2-2; unclear D gene. Per germline, CDR1 LNHDA and CDR2 SQIVND (reference sequence). The CDR3 contains 15 residues. With 7 bases removed from V and 2 bases from J, the gap between germline ends came to 14 bases. The CDR3 bases are TGTGCCAGTACTAGACGAAAAGGAAACACCGGGGAGCTGTTTTTT. Translating it yields CASTRRKGNTGELFF.

The V and J genes are TRBV7-2 and TRBJ1-3; TRBD1 matches 10 bases. The germline gives CDR1 SGHTA, CDR2 FQGNSA. The CDR3 loop spans 14 amino acids. Trimming at V came to 5 bases and at J to 7 bases, leaving 5 bases not matched to a gene. CDR3 residues: CASSREGQGNTIYF. CDR3 bases: TGTGCCAGCAGCCGCGAGGGACAGGGGAACACCATATATTTT.

The gene calls are TRBV12-3 or TRBV12-4 and TRBJ1-1; D not resolved. This CDR3 comprises 15 residues. The V end lost 1 base, the J end lost 1 base, and 10 bases lay between the germline ends. The CDR3 sequence: CASSLGGLTNTEAFF. CDR3 DNA: TGTGCCAGCAGTTTAGGAGGACTGACGAACACTGAAGCTTTCTTT.

The gene calls are TRBV29-1 and TRBJ1-2; perhaps TRBD1 as D (5 bases). This CDR3 region has 11 residues. The V and J ends lost 7 bases and 8 bases respectively, with 14 bases between them. The germline V gene encodes CDR1 SQVTM and CDR2 ANQGSEA. For the CDR3, the DNA is TGCAGCGCTGGCGGCGGGGCCGGCTACACCTTC. It is translated as CSAGGGAGYTF.

V usage is TRBV4-3 and J usage is TRBJ2-2; D gene unclear. The germline CDR1 and CDR2 sequences are LGHNA and YSLEER. The length of the CDR3 is 15 residues. V dropped 1 base and J dropped 2 bases, with 8 bases sitting between them. CDR3 DNA: TGCGCCAGCAGCCAAGCTAGGGATAACACCGGGGAGCTGTTTTTT. It codes for CASSQARDNTGELFF.

The CDR3 DNA follows: TGCAGTGCTCCCCCGCCCGGGACAGTCTTAATGAACACTGAAGCTTTCTTT. This translates into CSAPPPGTVLMNTEAFF. The chain joins TRBV20-1 to TRBJ1-1, with 7 bases matching TRBD1. The CDR3 has 17 amino acids. Germline V gene sequence: CDR1 DFQATT, CDR2 SNEGSKA (reference sequence). The V and J ends lost 5 bases and 0 bases, in that order; junction bases with no gene match: 15.

This chain links TRBV20-1 with TRBJ2-5; D gene unclear. The CDR3 is 13 residues long. Trimming pared 6 bases from V and 2 bases from J, leaving 13 bases between. Germline V CDR1 and CDR2: DFQATT, SNEGSKA (reference sequence). The CDR3 is CSAPDEDQETQYF. CDR3 DNA sequence: TGCAGTGCCCCAGACGAGGATCAAGAGACCCAGTACTTC.

A few counts support this clonotype. The chain is built from TRBV5-1 and TRBJ2-6; D may match TRBD1 or TRBD2 (6 bases each). The CDR3 extends over 15 amino acids. Germline loops: CDR1 SGHRS, CDR2 YFSETQ. V was pared by 0 bases and J by 4 bases, with 8 bases between. CDR3 DNA: TGCGCCAGCAGCTTGGAAGGGGGGGGGGCCAACGTCCTGACTTTC. Translated, it gives CASSLEGGGANVLTF.

V is TRBV7-9 and J is TRBJ1-3, with TRBD1 as a possible D gene (6 bases). V was pared by 6 bases and J by 2 bases, with 11 bases between. This CDR3 has 14 amino acids. Germline V CDR1 and CDR2: SEHNR, FQNEAQ (reference sequence). DNA of the CDR3: TGTGCCAGCAGTTTATACAGGGCTGGAAACACCATATATTTT. It codes for CASSLYRAGNTIYF.

This clonotype was seen only a few times. The rearrangement joins TRBV24-1 to TRBJ1-1, with 9 nucleotides matching TRBD1. Germline CDR1 and CDR2: KGHDR and SFDVKD. The CDR3 totals 13 residues. Trimming at V came to 8 bases and at J to 3 bases, leaving 3 bases not matched to a gene. CDR3 protein: CATTRDRDTEAFF. Written as DNA, the CDR3 is TGTGCCACCACACGGGACAGGGACACTGAAGCTTTCTTT.

The V gene is TRBV7-8, the J gene TRBJ2-2; unclear D gene. V was pared by 6 bases and J by 4 bases, with 12 bases between. From germline, CDR1 is SGHVS and CDR2 FQNEAQ. This CDR3 spans 14 amino acids. The CDR3 coding sequence is TGTGCCAGCAGACCCTCCTGGACCACCGGGGAGCTGTTTTTT. It codes for CASRPSWTTGELFF.

The sample holds one count of this clonotype. The V call is TRBV7-9, the J call TRBJ2-7; TRBD1 is a possible D gene (6 bases). Deletions cut 8 bases from V and 3 bases from J, with 17 bases between. This CDR3 spans 14 amino acids. CDR1 and CDR2 (germline): SEHNR, FQNEAQ (reference sequence). The CDR3 region has the DNA TGTGCCAGCCGTATTGGGGGCCGTGGCTACGAGCAGTACTTC. This sequence encodes CASRIGGRGYEQYF.

The gene calls are TRBV5-1 and TRBJ2-7; tentatively, D is TRBD1 (5 bases). With 5 bases removed from V and 5 bases from J, the gap between germline ends came to 14 bases. In germline, CDR1 is SGHRS, CDR2 YFSETQ. This CDR3 has 13 amino acids. CDR3 sequence: CASRFQGGDEQYF. DNA of the CDR3: TGCGCCAGCAGATTTCAGGGCGGCGACGAGCAGTACTTC. Full variable domain (missing parts from reference TRBV5-1 and TRBJ2-7): KAGVTQTPRYLIKTRGQQVTLSCSPISGHRSVSWYQQTPGQGLQFLFEYFSETQRNKGNFPGRFSGRQFSNSRSEMNVSTLELGDSALYLCASRFQGGDEQYFGPGTRLTVT.